Below, 8 T cell receptor beta chains from the same sample are listed, as sequenced in a study of T-cell memory formation after mild COVID-19. MiXCR was run by TCRdb on the 5' RACE reads, yielding one entry per CDR3 protein. The repertoire holds 300,000 to 400,000 distinct CDR3 sequences, with 15% as singletons. The material sequenced was PBMCs or a T cell subset sorted from them (not recorded which). Receptors originate from a man aged 18 to 30 who had mild COVID-19 (a few samples of this study predate the infection). Cell type and time point are not known.

The rearrangement uses TRBV10-3 and TRBJ2-5; weak D call: TRBD1 (5 bases). The CDR3 is 13 amino acids. Germline assignment: CDR1 ENHRY and CDR2 SYGVKD. The V end lost 2 bases, the J end lost 5 bases, and 9 bases lay between the germline ends. The CDR3 loop is CAISEQGPETQYF. In DNA form, the CDR3 reads TGTGCCATCAGTGAGCAGGGTCCCGAGACCCAGTACTTC.

This CDR3 is CASRDPGGYEQYV. The CDR3 DNA reads as TGTGCCAGCAGGGATCCAGGGGGTTACGAGCAGTACGTC. This chain connects TRBV6-1 to TRBJ2-7, with 7 nucleotides matching TRBD1. The CDR3 totals 13 residues. CDR1 and CDR2 (germline): MNHNS, SASEGT. After removal of 6 bases from V and 4 bases from J, the junction contained 6 bases not matched to a gene.

This clonotype was seen ten or more times. V gene TRBV25-1 combines with J gene TRBJ2-7, with TRBD1 as a possible D gene (5 bases). Germline CDR1 and CDR2: MGHDK and SYGVNS. The ends were cut back, 11 bases at V and 2 bases at J, with 16 bases in the middle. This CDR3 region has 13 residues. CDR3: CAPSRAFPYEQYF. In nucleotides, the CDR3 is TGTGCCCCCAGCAGGGCATTCCCCTACGAGCAGTACTTC.

This clonotype was seen more than once but under ten times. J is TRBJ2-7 and V is TRBV11-2; 7 bases map to TRBD1. CDR1 and CDR2 (germline): SGHAT, FQNNGV. The V and J ends lost 6 bases and 6 bases, in that order; junction bases with no gene match: 11. The CDR3 covers 14 residues. CDR3 sequence reads: CASRYSTGAGEQYF. CDR3 nucleotide sequence: TGTGCCAGCAGATACTCAACAGGGGCCGGCGAGCAGTACTTC.

This chain links TRBV20-1 with TRBJ2-5; TRBD2 matches at 10 bases. Germline trimming cut 4 bases from V and 0 bases from J; bases unmatched to any gene: 5. This CDR3 region has 15 residues. Germline values: CDR1 DFQATT, CDR2 SNEGSKA (reference sequence). The CDR3 protein is CSAISGGSYQETQYF. Written as DNA, the CDR3 is TGCAGTGCTATTAGCGGGGGGTCGTACCAAGAGACCCAGTACTTC.

There are a few counts of this clonotype. J is TRBJ1-1 and V is TRBV6-5; D may be TRBD1 (5 bases). Trimming stripped 0 bases from V and 2 bases from J, with 10 bases between. The germline V gene encodes CDR1 MNHEY and CDR2 SVGAGI. CDR3 length: 15 amino acids. Here the CDR3 DNA reads TGTGCCAGCAGTTACTCTCGGGGGAGTAACACTGAAGCTTTCTTT. Its translation: CASSYSRGSNTEAFF.

This clonotype was detected only a few times. The chain has TRBV12-3 or TRBV12-4 and TRBJ2-1; 11 bases are a match to TRBD2. After removal of 5 bases from V and 10 bases from J, the junction contained 4 bases not matched to a gene. The CDR3 contains 13 residues. The DNA for the CDR3 is TGTGCCAGCAGTCTTCTAGCGGGGGGAGAGCAGTTCTTC. It codes for CASSLLAGGEQFF.

This clonotype was recorded at least ten times. The rearrangement uses TRBV13 and TRBJ2-2; D assignment may be TRBD1 or TRBD2 (5 bases each). CDR1 is PRHDT, CDR2 FYEKMQ, per germline (reference sequence). Trimming removed 3 bases from V and 6 bases from J, with 8 bases in between. The CDR3 spans 13 residues. In DNA, the CDR3 is TGTGCCAGCAGCTTTCGGGACCCCGGGGAGCTGTTTTTT. It translates to CASSFRDPGELFF.